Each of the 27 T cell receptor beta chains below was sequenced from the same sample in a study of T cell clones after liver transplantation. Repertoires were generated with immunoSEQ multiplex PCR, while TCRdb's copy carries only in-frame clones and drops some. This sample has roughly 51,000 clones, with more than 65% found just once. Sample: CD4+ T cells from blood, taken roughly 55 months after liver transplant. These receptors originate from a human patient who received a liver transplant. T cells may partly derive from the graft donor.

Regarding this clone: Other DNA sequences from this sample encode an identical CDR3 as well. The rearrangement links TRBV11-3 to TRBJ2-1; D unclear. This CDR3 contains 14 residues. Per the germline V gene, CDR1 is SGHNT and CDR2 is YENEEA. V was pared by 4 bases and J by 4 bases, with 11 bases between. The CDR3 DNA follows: TGTGCCAGCAGCTCCGCCGGTGGTTACAATGAGCAGTTCTTC. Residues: CASSSAGGYNEQFF.

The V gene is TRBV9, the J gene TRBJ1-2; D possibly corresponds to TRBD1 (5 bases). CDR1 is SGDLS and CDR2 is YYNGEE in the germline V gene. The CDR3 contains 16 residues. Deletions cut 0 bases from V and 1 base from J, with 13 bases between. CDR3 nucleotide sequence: TGTGCCAGCAGCGTAGCTATCCCAGGGAGTAACTATGGCTACACCTTC. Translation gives CASSVAIPGSNYGYTF.

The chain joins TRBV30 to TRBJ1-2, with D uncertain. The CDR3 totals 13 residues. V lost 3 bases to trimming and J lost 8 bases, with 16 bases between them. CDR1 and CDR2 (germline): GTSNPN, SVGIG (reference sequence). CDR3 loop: CAWSPGGVRGYTF. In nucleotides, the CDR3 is TGTGCCTGGAGCCCCGGAGGAGTGAGAGGCTACACCTTC.

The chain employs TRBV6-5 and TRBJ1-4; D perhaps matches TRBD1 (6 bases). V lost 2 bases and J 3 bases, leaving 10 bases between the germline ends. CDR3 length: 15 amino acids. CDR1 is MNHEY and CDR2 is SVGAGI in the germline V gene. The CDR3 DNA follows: TGTGCCAGCAGTTACAGAGGGGGATCTAATGAAAAACTGTTTTTT. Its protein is CASSYRGGSNEKLFF.

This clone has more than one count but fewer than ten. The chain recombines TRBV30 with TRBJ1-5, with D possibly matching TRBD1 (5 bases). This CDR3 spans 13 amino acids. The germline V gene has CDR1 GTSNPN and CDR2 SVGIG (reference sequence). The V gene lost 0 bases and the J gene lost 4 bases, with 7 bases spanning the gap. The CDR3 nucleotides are TGTGCCTGGAGTGTAAAGGGGAATCAGCCCCAGCATTTT. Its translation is CAWSVKGNQPQHF.

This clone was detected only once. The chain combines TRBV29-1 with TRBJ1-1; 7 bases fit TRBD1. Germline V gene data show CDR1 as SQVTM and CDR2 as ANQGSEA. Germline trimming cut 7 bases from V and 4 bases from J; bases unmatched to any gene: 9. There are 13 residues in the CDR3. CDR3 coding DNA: TGCAGCGGGGGAGGACAGGTGGGCACTGAAGCTTTCTTT. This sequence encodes CSGGGQVGTEAFF.

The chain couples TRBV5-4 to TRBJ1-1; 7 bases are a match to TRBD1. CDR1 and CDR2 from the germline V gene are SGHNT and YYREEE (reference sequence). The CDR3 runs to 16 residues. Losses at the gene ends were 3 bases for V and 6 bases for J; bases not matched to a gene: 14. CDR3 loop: CASSSWTGRLGSEAFF. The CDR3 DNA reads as TGTGCCAGCAGCTCTTGGACAGGCAGGCTGGGCTCTGAAGCTTTCTTT. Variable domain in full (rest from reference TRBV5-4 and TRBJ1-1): ETGVTQSPTHLIKTRGQQVTLRCSSQSGHNTVSWYQQALGQGPQFIFQYYREEENGRGNFPPRFSGLQFPNYSSELNVNALELDDSALYLCASSSWTGRLGSEAFFGQGTRLTVV.

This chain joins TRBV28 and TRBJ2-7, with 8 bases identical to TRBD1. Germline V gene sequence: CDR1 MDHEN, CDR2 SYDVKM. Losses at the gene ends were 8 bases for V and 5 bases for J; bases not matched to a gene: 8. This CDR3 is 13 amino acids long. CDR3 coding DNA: TGTGCCAGCTTTCGTGCAGGGGGCCACGAGCAGTACTTC. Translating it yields CASFRAGGHEQYF.

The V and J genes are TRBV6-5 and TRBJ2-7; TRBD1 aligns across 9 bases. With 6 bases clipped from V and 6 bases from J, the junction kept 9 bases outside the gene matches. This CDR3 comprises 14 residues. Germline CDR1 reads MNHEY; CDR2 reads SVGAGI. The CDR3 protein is CASSPGQGTIEQYF. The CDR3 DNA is TGTGCCAGCAGCCCTGGACAGGGGACGATCGAGCAGTACTTC.

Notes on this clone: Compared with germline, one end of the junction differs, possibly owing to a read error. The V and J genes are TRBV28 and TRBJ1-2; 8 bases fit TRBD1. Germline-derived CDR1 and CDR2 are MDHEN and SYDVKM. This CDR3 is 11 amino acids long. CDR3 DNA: TGTGCCAGCAGTCCCGAGGGACAGGCCCTCTTC. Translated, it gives CASSPEGQALF.

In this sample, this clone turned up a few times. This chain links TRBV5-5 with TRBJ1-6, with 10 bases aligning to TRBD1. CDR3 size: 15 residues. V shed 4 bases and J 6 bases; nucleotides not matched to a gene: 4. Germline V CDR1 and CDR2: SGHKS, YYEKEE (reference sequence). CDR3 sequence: CASSLRTGGNSPLHF. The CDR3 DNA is TGTGCCAGCAGCCTCAGGACAGGGGGTAATTCACCCCTCCACTTT.

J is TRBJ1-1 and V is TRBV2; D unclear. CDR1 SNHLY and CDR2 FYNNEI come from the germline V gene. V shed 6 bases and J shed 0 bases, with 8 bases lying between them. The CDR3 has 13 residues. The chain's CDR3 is CASRDGLNTEAFF. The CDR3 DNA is TGTGCCAGCAGAGACGGATTGAACACTGAAGCTTTCTTT.

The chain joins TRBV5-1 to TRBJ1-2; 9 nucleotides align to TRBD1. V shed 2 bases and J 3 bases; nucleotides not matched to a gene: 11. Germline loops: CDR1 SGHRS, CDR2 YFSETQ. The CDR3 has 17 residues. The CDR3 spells CASSLEPDRGVYYGYTF. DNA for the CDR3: TGCGCCAGCAGCTTAGAGCCGGACAGGGGAGTGTACTATGGCTACACCTTC.

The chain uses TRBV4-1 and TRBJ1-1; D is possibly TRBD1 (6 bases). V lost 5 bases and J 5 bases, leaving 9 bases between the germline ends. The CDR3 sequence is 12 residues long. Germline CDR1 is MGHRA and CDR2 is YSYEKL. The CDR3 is CASSNRVTEAFF. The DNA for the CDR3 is TGCGCCAGCAGCAACAGGGTAACTGAAGCTTTCTTT.

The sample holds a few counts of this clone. The CDR3 nucleotides are TGTGCCAGCAGTATGACTACCTACAATGAGCAGTTCTTC. Translating it yields CASSMTTYNEQFF. V is TRBV11-2 and J is TRBJ2-1; the D gene is possibly TRBD2 (5 bases). The V end was cut by 6 bases, the J end by 2 bases, with 8 bases between. This CDR3 spans 13 amino acids. Germline CDR1 and CDR2: SGHAT and FQNNGV.

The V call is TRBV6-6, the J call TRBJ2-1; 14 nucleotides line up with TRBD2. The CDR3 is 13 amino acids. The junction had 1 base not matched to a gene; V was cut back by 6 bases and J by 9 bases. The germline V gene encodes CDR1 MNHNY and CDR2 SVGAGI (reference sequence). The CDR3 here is CASRGLAGGEQFF. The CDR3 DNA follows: TGTGCCAGCAGAGGACTAGCGGGGGGTGAGCAGTTCTTC.

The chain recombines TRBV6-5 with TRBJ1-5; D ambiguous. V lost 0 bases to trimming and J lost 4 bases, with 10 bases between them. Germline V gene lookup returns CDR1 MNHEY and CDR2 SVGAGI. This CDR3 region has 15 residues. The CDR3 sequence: CASSYSVRGNQPQHF. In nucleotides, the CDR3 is TGTGCCAGCAGTTACTCGGTGCGGGGAAATCAGCCCCAGCATTTT.

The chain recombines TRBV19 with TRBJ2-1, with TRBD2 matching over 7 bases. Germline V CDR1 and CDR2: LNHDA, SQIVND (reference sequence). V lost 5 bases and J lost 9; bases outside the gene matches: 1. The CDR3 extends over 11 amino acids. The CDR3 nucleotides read TGTGCCAGTAGTGTAGCGGGTGAGCAGTTCTTC. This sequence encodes CASSVAGEQFF. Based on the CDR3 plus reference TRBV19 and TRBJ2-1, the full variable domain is DGGITQSPKYLFRKEGQNVTLSCEQNLNHDAMYWYRQDPGQGLRLIYYSQIVNDFQKGDIAEGYSVSREKKESFPLTVTSAQKNPTAFYLCASSVAGEQFFGPGTRLTVL.

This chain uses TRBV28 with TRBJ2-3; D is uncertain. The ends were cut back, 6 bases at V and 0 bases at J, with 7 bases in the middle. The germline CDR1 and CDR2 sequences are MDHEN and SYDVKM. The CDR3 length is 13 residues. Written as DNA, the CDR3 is TGTGCCAGCAGCCAAGACAGCACAGATACGCAGTATTTT. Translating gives CASSQDSTDTQYF.

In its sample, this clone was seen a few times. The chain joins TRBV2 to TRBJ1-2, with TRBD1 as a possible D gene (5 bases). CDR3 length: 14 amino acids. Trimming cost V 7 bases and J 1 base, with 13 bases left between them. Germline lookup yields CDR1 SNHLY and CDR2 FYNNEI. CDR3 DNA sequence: TGTGCCAGCACTCCCTTCGGGGGTAACTATGGCTACACCTTC. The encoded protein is CASTPFGGNYGYTF.

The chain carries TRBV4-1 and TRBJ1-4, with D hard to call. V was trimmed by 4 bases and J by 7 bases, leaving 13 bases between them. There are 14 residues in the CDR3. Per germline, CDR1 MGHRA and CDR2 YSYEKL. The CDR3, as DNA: TGCGCCAGCAGCCCTTTAGCGAGGGCTGAAAAACTGTTTTTT. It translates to CASSPLARAEKLFF.

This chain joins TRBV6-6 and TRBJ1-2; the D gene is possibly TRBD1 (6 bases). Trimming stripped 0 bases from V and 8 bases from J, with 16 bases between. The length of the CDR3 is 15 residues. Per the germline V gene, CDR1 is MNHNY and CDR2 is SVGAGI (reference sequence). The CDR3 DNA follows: TGTGCCAGCAGTTACTCGACTAAACAGGGAGCCGGCTACACCTTC. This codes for CASSYSTKQGAGYTF.

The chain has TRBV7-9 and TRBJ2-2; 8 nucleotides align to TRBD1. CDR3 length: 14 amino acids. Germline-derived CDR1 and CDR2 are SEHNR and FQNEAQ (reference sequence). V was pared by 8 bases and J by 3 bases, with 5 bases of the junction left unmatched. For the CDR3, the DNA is TGTGCCAGCCTTCTGGACAGGGACACCGGGGAGCTGTTTTTT. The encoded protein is CASLLDRDTGELFF.

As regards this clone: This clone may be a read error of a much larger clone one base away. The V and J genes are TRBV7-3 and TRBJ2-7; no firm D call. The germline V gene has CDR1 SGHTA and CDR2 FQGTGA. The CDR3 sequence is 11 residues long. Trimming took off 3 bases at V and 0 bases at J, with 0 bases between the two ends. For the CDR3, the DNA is TGTGCCAGCAGCTTCTCCTACGAGCAGTACTTC. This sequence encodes CASSFSYEQYF. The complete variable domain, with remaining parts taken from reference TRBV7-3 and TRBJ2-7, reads GAGVSQTPSNKVTEKGKYVELRCDPISGHTALYWYRQSLGQGPEFLIYFQGTGAADDSGLPNDRFFAVRPEGSVSTLKIQRTERGDSAVYLCASSFSYEQYFGPGTRLTVT.

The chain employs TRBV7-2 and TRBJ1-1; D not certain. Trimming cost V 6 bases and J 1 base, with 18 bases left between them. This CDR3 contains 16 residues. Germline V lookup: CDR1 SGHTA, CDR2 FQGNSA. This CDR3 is CASSHDVLGRNTEAFF. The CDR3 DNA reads TGTGCCAGCAGTCATGACGTTTTAGGCAGGAACACTGAAGCTTTCTTT.

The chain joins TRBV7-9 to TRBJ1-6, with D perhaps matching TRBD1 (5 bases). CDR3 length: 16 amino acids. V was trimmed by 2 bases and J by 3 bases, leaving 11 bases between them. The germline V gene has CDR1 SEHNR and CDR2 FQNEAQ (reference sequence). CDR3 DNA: TGTGCCAGCAGCTTAATGGGGCAGCTCTATAATTCACCCCTCCACTTT. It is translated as CASSLMGQLYNSPLHF.

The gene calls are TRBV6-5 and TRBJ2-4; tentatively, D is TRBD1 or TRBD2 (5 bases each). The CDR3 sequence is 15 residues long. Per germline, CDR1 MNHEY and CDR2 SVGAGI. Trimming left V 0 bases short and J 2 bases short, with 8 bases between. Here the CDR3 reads CASSYSWGTKNIQYF. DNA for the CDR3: TGTGCCAGCAGTTACTCGTGGGGGACCAAAAACATTCAGTACTTC.